The rows below give T cell receptor beta chains drawn from one sample of a study of blood T cell repertoires in COVID-19. Generated by immunoSEQ multiplex PCR, the TCRdb table keeps only in-frame clones and is missing some. The sample has some 290,000 clones; around 92% are singletons. Sequencing input: peripheral blood. These receptor sequences come from a woman aged 25 to 39 with COVID-19, enrolled during active disease. The CDR3 runs from the conserved cysteine through the conserved F or W. A D gene is named only where the DNA matches it firmly. Some rows mark clone size as missing; the rest say once, few, many or name a class of expanded clone.

>once|TRBD1|TRBV5-1|TRBJ2-5|19
CASSNSFYRGLRVGETQYF
TGCGCCAGCAGTAATTCGTTCTACAGGGGGCTGAGGGTTGGAGAGACCCAGTACTTC
>.|TRBD1|TRBV11-2|TRBJ1-6|17
CASSLGPGQGAWSPLHF
TGTGCCAGCAGCTTAGGACCCGGACAGGGGGCTTGGTCACCCCTCCACTTT
>.|.|TRBV4-1|TRBJ2-7|12
CASSQGGSGQYF
TGCGCCAGCAGCCAAGGAGGGAGCGGGCAGTACTTC
>.|TRBD1|TRBV14|TRBJ1-2|15
CASSQRTGRFYGYTF
TGTGCCAGCAGTCAACGGACAGGCCGCTTCTATGGCTACACCTTC
>.|.|TRBV6-4|TRBJ1-2|12
CASSDNGSGYTF
TGTGCCAGCAGTGACAACGGGAGTGGCTACACCTTC
>.|TRBD1|TRBV4-2|TRBJ1-4|17
CASSPRDRGQTNEKLFF
TGTGCCAGCAGCCCCCGGGACAGGGGGCAGACTAATGAAAAACTGTTTTTT
>.|.|TRBV10-3|TRBJ2-3|13
CAISGQPTDTQYF
TGTGCCATCAGTGGACAGCCCACAGATACGCAGTATTTT
>once|TRBD1|TRBV27|TRBJ2-1|14
CASMTGGLWNEQFF
TGTGCCAGTATGACAGGGGGCCTTTGGAATGAGCAGTTCTTC
>.|.|TRBV24-1|TRBJ1-2|14
CATSDLARDYGYTF
TGTGCCACCAGTGATTTGGCCAGGGACTATGGCTACACCTTC
>.|.|TRBV15|TRBJ2-2|14
CATSRDWEAGELFF
TGTGCCACCAGCAGAGATTGGGAGGCCGGGGAGCTGTTTTTT
>.|.|TRBV7-9|TRBJ1-2|14
CASSSSEETYGYTF
TGTGCCAGCAGCTCTTCTGAGGAAACCTATGGCTACACCTTC
>.|TRBD1|TRBV30|TRBJ2-3|13
CAWSRQGVDTQYF
TGTGCCTGGAGTCGGCAGGGGGTAGATACGCAGTATTTT
>.|.|TRBV29-1|TRBJ1-1|14
CSVEDGGGGTEAFF
TGCAGCGTTGAAGACGGAGGGGGAGGGACTGAAGCTTTCTTT
>.|.|TRBV28|TRBJ1-2|13
CASSKDSWYGYTF
TGTGCCAGCAGTAAGGACAGTTGGTATGGCTACACCTTC
>few|.|TRBV9|TRBJ2-2|16
CASSVDVPANTGELFF
TGTGCCAGCAGCGTAGATGTCCCCGCGAACACCGGGGAGCTGTTTTTT
>.|TRBD1|TRBV19|TRBJ2-7|15
CASSIDRTGGYEQYF
TGTGCCAGTAGTATAGATCGGACAGGGGGCTACGAGCAGTACTTC
>.|TRBD2|TRBV19|TRBJ2-5|15
CASKQLGEGMETQYF
TGTGCCAGTAAGCAACTTGGGGAGGGTATGGAGACCCAGTACTTC
>.|TRBD2|TRBV4-1|TRBJ2-3|16
CASSSQTSQGTDTQYF
TGCGCCAGCAGCTCCCAGACTAGCCAGGGCACAGATACGCAGTATTTT
>.|TRBD1|TRBV7-9|TRBJ1-2|16
CASSQLSTGTNYGYTF
TGTGCCAGCAGCCAACTTTCGACAGGGACTAACTATGGCTACACCTTC
>.|TRBD1|TRBV18|TRBJ1-6|15
CASSPGQGANSPLHF
TGTGCCAGCTCTCCGGGGCAGGGGGCGAATTCACCCCTCCACTTT
>.|TRBD2|TRBV7-6|TRBJ2-5|15
CASSLGLAGGETQYF
TGTGCCAGCAGCTTAGGGCTAGCGGGGGGGGAGACCCAGTACTTC